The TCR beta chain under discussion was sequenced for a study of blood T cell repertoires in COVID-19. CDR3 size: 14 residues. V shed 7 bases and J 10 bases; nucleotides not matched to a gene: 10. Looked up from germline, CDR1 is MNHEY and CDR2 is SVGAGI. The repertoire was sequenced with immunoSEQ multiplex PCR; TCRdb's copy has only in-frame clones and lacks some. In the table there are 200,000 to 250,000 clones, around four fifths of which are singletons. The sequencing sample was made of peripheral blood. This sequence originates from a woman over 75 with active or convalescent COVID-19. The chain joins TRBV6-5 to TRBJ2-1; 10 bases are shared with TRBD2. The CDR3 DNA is TGTGCCAGCAACCCAGCGGGAGGGCCTCGGGAGCAGTTCTTC. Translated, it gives CASNPAGGPREQFF.